The T cell receptor (beta chain) under discussion was sequenced for a study of CD8+ T cells in alopecia areata. About the study: Each day, treated patients took oral tofacitinib twice, at 5 to 10 mg per dose. Tofacitinib was given for 6 to 18 months, then stopped for 6 months.

Findings and limits, study-wide: It was lesional scalp, especially alopecia totalis/universalis, that showed higher clonality than normal scalp.

On this clone itself: Its specificity is unknown.

V lost 5 bases and J lost 12, with 16 bases in between. Germline CDR1 reads SQVTM; CDR2 reads ANQGSEA. The CDR3 extends over 12 amino acids. Reverse transcribed after extraction, RNA yielded cDNA as the sequencing template. The protocol was immunoSEQ multiplex PCR, while the TCRdb copy is restricted to in-frame clones and leaves out a portion. The sample has a few hundred thousand clones, approximately 45% seen once. Treatment denoted: oral pan-JAK inhibitor, 5-10 mg twice daily. The chain employs TRBV29-1 and TRBJ1-4, with no clear D. The sequence was obtained from a human donor with alopecia areata. This specimen consisted of CD4+ T cells sorted from blood, obtained at approximately week 39, from a patient treated with tofacitinib. CDR3 residues: CSVRAGEYQLFF. The CDR3, as DNA: TGCAGCGTTCGGGCAGGCGAGTACCAACTGTTTTTT. The entire variable domain, with the rest obtained from reference TRBV29-1 and TRBJ1-4, is as follows: SAVISQKPSRDICQRGTSLTIQCQVDSQVTMMFWYRQQPGQSLTLIATANQGSEATYESGFVIDKFPISRPNLTFSTLTVSNMSPEDSSIYLCSVRAGEYQLFFGSGTQLSVL.